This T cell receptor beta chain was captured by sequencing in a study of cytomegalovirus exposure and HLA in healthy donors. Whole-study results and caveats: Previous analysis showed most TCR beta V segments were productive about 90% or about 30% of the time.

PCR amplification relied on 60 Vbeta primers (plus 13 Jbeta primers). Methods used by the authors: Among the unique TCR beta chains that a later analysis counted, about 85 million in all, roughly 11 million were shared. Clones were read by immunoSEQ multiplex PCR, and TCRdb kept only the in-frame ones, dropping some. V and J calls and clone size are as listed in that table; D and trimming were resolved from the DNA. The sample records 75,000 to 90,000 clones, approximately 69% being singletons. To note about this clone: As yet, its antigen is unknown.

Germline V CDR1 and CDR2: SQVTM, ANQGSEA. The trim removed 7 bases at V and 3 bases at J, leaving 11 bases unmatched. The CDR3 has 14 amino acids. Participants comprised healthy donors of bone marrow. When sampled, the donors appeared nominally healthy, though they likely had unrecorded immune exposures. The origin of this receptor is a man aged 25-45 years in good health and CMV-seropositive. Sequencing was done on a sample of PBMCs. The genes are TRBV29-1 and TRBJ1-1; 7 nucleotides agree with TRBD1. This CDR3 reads CSALGTVKDTEAFF. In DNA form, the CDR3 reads TGCAGCGCCCTCGGGACAGTCAAAGACACTGAAGCTTTCTTT.